The 18 T cell receptor beta chains listed next were all sequenced from one sample in a study of shared clonotypes between healthy human individuals. Using immunoSEQ multiplex PCR, the repertoire was profiled, and TCRdb retains in-frame clones only, with some absent. The sample lists about 600,000 clones, 97% occurring once. Sequencing was carried out using naive CD4+ T cells sorted from blood. Subset denoted: CD45RA+ positively selected. Receptors originate from a woman aged 30 to 39 in good health.

The chain links TRBV9 to TRBJ2-5; D remains unclear. The CDR3 totals 15 residues. Trimming stripped 4 bases from V and 0 bases from J, with 13 bases between. Looked up from germline, CDR1 is SGDLS and CDR2 is YYNGEE. The DNA of the CDR3 is TGTGCCAGCAGCACCGATGGCGGAAACCAAGAGACCCAGTACTTC. It translates to CASSTDGGNQETQYF. Complete variable domain (other parts from reference TRBV9 and TRBJ2-5): DSGVTQTPKHLITATGQRVTLRCSPRSGDLSVYWYQQSLDQGLQFLIQYYNGEERAKGNILERFSAQQFPDLHSELNLSSLELGDSALYFCASSTDGGNQETQYFGPGTRLLVL.

This clone appeared once. The chain has TRBV5-1 and TRBJ2-7; D remains unclear. The germline V and J ends were trimmed by 1 base and 6 bases, with 11 bases remaining between them. Germline V gene data show CDR1 as SGHRS and CDR2 as YFSETQ. This CDR3 region has 13 residues. The DNA of the CDR3 is TGCGCCAGCAGCTTGAATTCCAATTTCGAGCAGTACTTC. This codes for CASSLNSNFEQYF.

V gene TRBV11-2 combines with J gene TRBJ2-1; no clear D gene. This CDR3 contains 11 residues. Germline V lookup: CDR1 SGHAT, CDR2 FQNNGV. The ends were cut back, 1 base at V and 8 bases at J, with 3 bases in the middle. This chain's CDR3 is CASSLVHEQFF. CDR3 in DNA: TGTGCCAGCAGCTTAGTCCATGAGCAGTTCTTC.

This chain joins TRBV11-2 and TRBJ1-1, with D unclear. The CDR3 totals 12 residues. Germline V gene data show CDR1 as SGHAT and CDR2 as FQNNGV. Trimming pared 5 bases from V and 9 bases from J, leaving 13 bases between. CDR3 amino acids: CASSTGRLKAFF. Written as DNA, the CDR3 is TGTGCCAGCAGCACGGGCCGGCTAAAAGCTTTCTTT. Complete variable domain (other parts from reference TRBV11-2 and TRBJ1-1): EAGVAQSPRYKIIEKRQSVAFWCNPISGHATLYWYQQILGQGPKLLIQFQNNGVVDDSQLPKDRFSAERLKGVDSTLKIQPAKLEDSAVYLCASSTGRLKAFFGQGTRLTVV.

Here the CDR3 reads CASSKQFF. The CDR3 coding sequence is TGTGCCAGCAGCAAGCAGTTCTTC. The rearrangement uses TRBV21-1 and TRBJ2-1. TRBV21-1 has pseudogene status. This CDR3 region has 8 residues.

The gene calls are TRBV4-2 and TRBJ2-7; TRBD2 agrees at 10 bases. The germline V gene has CDR1 LGHNA and CDR2 YNFKEQ. J was trimmed by 3 bases and V by 8 bases; bases with no gene match: 7. The CDR3 is 14 residues long. The CDR3 DNA reads as TGTGCCAGCGGAGGGGGGACTAGCGACTACGAGCAGTACTTC. It is translated as CASGGGTSDYEQYF.

The chain carries TRBV4-2 and TRBJ2-3, with 7 bases that match TRBD2. CDR1 and CDR2 from the germline V gene are LGHNA and YNFKEQ. The CDR3 length is 16 residues. With 2 bases clipped from V and 0 bases from J, the junction kept 5 bases outside the gene matches. In DNA form, the CDR3 reads TGTGCCAGCAGCCAATATAACGGGGGGAGCACAGATACGCAGTATTTT. This sequence encodes CASSQYNGGSTDTQYF.

V and J are TRBV30 and TRBJ2-3; D perhaps matches TRBD1 (5 bases). Per germline, CDR1 GTSNPN and CDR2 SVGIG (reference sequence). This CDR3 is built from 15 residues. V was clipped by 0 bases and J by 2 bases, with 12 bases between them. The CDR3, as DNA: TGTGCCTGGAGTGTACTTGCCAGGGCCACAGATACGCAGTATTTT. Translated, it gives CAWSVLARATDTQYF. Using reference TRBV30 and TRBJ2-3 for the parts outside the CDR3, the full variable domain is SQTIHQWPATLVQPVGSPLSLECTVEGTSNPNLYWYRQAAGRGLQLLFYSVGIGQISSEVPQNLSASRPQDRQFILSSKKLLLSDSGFYLCAWSVLARATDTQYFGPGTRLTVL.

On this clone: Other nucleotide sequences from this sample produce the same CDR3. The chain combines TRBV5-1 with TRBJ1-1; no clear D. Trimming took off 2 bases at V and 5 bases at J, with 10 bases between the two ends. CDR3 length equals 13 residues. Per germline, CDR1 SGHRS and CDR2 YFSETQ. The CDR3 DNA is TGCGCCAGCAGCTTTAAGGGAGATACTGAAGCTTTCTTT. Its translation: CASSFKGDTEAFF.

This clone was seen a single time. The V and J genes are TRBV15 and TRBJ2-5; D is uncertain. Trimming left V 0 bases short and J 0 bases short, with 8 bases between. Germline CDR1 and CDR2: LNHNV and YYDKDF (reference sequence). The CDR3 length is 15 residues. CDR3 sequence reads: CATSRDFGYQETQYF. In DNA, the CDR3 is TGTGCCACCAGCAGAGATTTTGGGTACCAAGAGACCCAGTACTTC. The full variable domain, rest sourced from reference TRBV15 and TRBJ2-5, is DAMVIQNPRYQVTQFGKPVTLSCSQTLNHNVMYWYQQKSSQAPKLLFHYYDKDFNNEADTPDNFQSRRPNTSFCFLDIRSPGLGDTAMYLCATSRDFGYQETQYFGPGTRLLVL.

This chain links TRBV28 with TRBJ2-5, with D uncertain. The CDR3 consists of 16 residues. CDR1 MDHEN and CDR2 SYDVKM come from the germline V gene. V was trimmed by 7 bases and J by 1 base, leaving 19 bases between them. CDR3 sequence reads: CASNHRVAILQETQYF. In nucleotides, the CDR3 is TGTGCCAGCAACCACCGGGTGGCAATCCTCCAAGAGACCCAGTACTTC.

This rearrangement joins TRBV29-1 to TRBJ2-2; TRBD1 aligns across 7 bases. CDR3 length: 14 amino acids. Germline V CDR1 and CDR2: SQVTM, ANQGSEA. J gave up 6 bases and V 6 bases, and 10 bases lay outside the gene matches. This CDR3 reads CSVVQDRVPGELFF. CDR3 in DNA: TGCAGCGTCGTCCAAGACAGGGTCCCCGGGGAGCTGTTTTTT.

V gene TRBV10-3 combines with J gene TRBJ2-5, with TRBD2 identical over 11 bases. The J call is in doubt because the DNA end fits TRBJ2-7 better. The CDR3 has 15 amino acids. Looked up from germline, CDR1 is ENHRY and CDR2 is SYGVKD. The CDR3 protein is CAISETSGSIYEQYF. In nucleotides, the CDR3 is TGTGCCATCAGTGAAACTAGCGGGAGTATATACGAGCAGTACTTC.

V is TRBV18 and J is TRBJ1-2; TRBD1 agrees at 7 bases. This CDR3 has 16 residues. Losses at the gene ends were 2 bases for V and 4 bases for J; bases not matched to a gene: 10. Germline V gives CDR1 KGHSH, CDR2 LQKENI. CDR3 sequence (DNA): TGTGCCAGCTCACCAGATACCGGGACAGCGGTCTATGGCTACACCTTC. This sequence encodes CASSPDTGTAVYGYTF.

The chain couples TRBV7-6 to TRBJ1-5, with TRBD1 as a possible D gene (5 bases). This CDR3 comprises 15 residues. V was shortened by 5 bases and J by 0 bases, with 11 bases between the two germline ends. Germline assignment: CDR1 SGHVS and CDR2 FNYEAQ. Here the CDR3 DNA reads TGTGCCAGCAGCCCCGGACAAGCTAGCAATCAGCCCCAGCATTTT. It codes for CASSPGQASNQPQHF.

The rearrangement uses TRBV4-1 and TRBJ1-3; D unclear. The germline V gene has CDR1 MGHRA and CDR2 YSYEKL. V was cut by 2 bases and J by 3 bases, with 14 bases left in between. The CDR3 contains 16 residues. The CDR3 DNA follows: TGCGCCAGCAGCCAACCGGCCAGCGGCGTTGGAAACACCATATATTTT. The encoded protein is CASSQPASGVGNTIYF.

The rearrangement uses TRBV28 and TRBJ1-5; D ambiguous. Germline V CDR1 and CDR2: MDHEN, SYDVKM. The ends were cut back, 3 bases at V and 0 bases at J, with 12 bases in the middle. CDR3 length: 16 residues. CDR3 sequence (DNA): TGTGCCAGCAGTTTTTCCCAACGATATAGCAATCAGCCCCAGCATTTT. Its translation is CASSFSQRYSNQPQHF.

J is TRBJ2-1 and V is TRBV20-1, with a tentative D call TRBD1 (6 bases). Trimming removed 5 bases at V and 13 bases at J, with 15 bases between. CDR1 and CDR2 (germline): DFQATT, SNEGSKA (reference sequence). The CDR3 runs to 11 residues. The CDR3 loop is CSARTGMRQFF. The CDR3 coding sequence is TGCAGTGCTCGAACAGGGATGAGACAGTTCTTC.